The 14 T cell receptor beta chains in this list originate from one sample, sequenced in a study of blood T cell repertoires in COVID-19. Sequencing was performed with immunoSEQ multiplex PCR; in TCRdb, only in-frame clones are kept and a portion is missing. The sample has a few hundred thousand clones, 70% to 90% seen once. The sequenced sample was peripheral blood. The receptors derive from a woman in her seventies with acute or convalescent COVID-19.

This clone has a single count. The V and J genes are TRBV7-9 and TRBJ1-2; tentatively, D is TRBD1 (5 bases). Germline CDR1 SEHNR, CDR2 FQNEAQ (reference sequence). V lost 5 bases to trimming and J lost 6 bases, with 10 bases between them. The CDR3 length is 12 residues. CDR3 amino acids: CASSRWGDGYTF. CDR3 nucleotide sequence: TGTGCCAGCAGCCGCTGGGGGGATGGCTACACCTTC.

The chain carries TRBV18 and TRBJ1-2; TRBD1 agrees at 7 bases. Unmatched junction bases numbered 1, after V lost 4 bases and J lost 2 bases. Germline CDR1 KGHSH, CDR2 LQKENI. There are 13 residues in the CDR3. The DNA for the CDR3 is TGTGCCAGCTCACTGACAGGGAACTATGGCTACACCTTC. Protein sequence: CASSLTGNYGYTF.

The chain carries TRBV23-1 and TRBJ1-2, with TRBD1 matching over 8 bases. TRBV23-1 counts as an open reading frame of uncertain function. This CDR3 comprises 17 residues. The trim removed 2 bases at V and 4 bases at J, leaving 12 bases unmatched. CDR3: CASSQGGQGAGFYGYTF. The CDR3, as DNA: TGCGCCAGCAGTCAAGGAGGTCAGGGGGCAGGATTCTATGGCTACACCTTC.

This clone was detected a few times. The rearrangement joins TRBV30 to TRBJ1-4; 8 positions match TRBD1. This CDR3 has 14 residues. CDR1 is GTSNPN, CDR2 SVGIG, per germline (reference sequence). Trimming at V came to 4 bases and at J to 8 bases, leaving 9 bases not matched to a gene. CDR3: CAWIPGGAEEKLFF. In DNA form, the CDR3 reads TGTGCCTGGATTCCAGGGGGCGCCGAGGAAAAACTGTTTTTT.

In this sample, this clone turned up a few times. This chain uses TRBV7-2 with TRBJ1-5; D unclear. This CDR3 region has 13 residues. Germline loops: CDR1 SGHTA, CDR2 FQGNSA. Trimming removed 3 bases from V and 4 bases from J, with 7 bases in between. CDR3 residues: CASSLGANQPQHF. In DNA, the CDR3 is TGTGCCAGCAGCTTGGGAGCAAATCAGCCCCAGCATTTT. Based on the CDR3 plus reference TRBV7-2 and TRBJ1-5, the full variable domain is GAGVSQSPSNKVTEKGKDVELRCDPISGHTALYWYRQSLGQGLEFLIYFQGNSAPDKSGLPSDRFSAERTGGSVSTLTIQRTQQEDSAVYLCASSLGANQPQHFGDGTRLSIL.

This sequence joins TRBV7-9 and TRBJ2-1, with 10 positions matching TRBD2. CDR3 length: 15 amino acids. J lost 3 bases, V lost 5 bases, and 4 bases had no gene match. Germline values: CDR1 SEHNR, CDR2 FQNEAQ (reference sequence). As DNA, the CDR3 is TGTGCCAGCAGCCCTAGCGGGGGCCTCTACAATGAGCAGTTCTTC. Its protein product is CASSPSGGLYNEQFF.

In DNA, the CDR3 is TGTGCCAGCAGTAGGGACCTAGCGAACTCTGGAAACACCATATATTTT. Encoded protein: CASSRDLANSGNTIYF. The chain joins TRBV2 to TRBJ1-3, with D maybe TRBD1 (5 bases). The V and J ends lost 5 bases and 0 bases respectively, with 14 bases between them. The CDR3 contains 16 residues. The V gene's germline CDR1 is SNHLY and CDR2 FYNNEI.

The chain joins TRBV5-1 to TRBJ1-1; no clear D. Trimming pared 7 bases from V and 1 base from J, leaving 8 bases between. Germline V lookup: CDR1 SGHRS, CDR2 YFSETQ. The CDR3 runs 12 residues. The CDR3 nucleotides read TGCGCCAGCTTTGGAGGGAACACTGAAGCTTTCTTT. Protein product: CASFGGNTEAFF.

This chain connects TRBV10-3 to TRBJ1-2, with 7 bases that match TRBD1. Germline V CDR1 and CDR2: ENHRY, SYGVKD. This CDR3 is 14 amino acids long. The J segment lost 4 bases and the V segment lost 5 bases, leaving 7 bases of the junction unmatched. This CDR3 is CAISRQGPPYGYTF. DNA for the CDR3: TGTGCCATCAGTAGACAGGGACCTCCCTATGGCTACACCTTC.

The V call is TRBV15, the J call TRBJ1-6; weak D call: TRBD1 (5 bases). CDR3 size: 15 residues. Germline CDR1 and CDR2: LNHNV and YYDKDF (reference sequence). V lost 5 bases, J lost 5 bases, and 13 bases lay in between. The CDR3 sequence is CATSARDWDNSPLHF. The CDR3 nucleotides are TGTGCCACCAGCGCCCGGGACTGGGATAATTCACCCCTCCACTTT.

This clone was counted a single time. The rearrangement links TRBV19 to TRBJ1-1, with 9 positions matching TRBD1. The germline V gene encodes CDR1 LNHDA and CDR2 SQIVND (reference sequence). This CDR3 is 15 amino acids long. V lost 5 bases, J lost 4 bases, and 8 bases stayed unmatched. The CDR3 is CASSPQTGGGTEAFF. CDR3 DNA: TGTGCCAGTAGTCCCCAGACAGGGGGGGGCACTGAAGCTTTCTTT. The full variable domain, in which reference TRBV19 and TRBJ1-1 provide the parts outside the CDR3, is DGGITQSPKYLFRKEGQNVTLSCEQNLNHDAMYWYRQDPGQGLRLIYYSQIVNDFQKGDIAEGYSVSREKKESFPLTVTSAQKNPTAFYLCASSPQTGGGTEAFFGQGTRLTVV.

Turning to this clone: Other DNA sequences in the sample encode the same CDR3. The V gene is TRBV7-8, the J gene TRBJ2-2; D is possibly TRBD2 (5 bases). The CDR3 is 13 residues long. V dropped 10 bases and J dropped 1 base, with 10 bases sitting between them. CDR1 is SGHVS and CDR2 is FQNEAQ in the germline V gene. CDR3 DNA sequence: TGTGCCACGCGGGCGGGGAACACCGGGGAGCTGTTTTTT. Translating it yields CATRAGNTGELFF.

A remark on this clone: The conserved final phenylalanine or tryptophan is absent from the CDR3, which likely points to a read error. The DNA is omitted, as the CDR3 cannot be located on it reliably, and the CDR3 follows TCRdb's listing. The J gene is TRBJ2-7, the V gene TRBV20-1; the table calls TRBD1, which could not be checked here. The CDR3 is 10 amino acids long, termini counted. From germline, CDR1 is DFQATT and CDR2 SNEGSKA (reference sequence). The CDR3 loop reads CSAANPVGVL.

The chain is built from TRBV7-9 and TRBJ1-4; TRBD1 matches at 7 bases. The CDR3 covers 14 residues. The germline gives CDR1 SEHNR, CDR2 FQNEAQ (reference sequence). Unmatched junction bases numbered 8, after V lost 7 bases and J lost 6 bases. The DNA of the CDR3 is TGTGCCAGCACCCCTTTCGGGACAGATGAAAAACTGTTTTTT. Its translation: CASTPFGTDEKLFF.